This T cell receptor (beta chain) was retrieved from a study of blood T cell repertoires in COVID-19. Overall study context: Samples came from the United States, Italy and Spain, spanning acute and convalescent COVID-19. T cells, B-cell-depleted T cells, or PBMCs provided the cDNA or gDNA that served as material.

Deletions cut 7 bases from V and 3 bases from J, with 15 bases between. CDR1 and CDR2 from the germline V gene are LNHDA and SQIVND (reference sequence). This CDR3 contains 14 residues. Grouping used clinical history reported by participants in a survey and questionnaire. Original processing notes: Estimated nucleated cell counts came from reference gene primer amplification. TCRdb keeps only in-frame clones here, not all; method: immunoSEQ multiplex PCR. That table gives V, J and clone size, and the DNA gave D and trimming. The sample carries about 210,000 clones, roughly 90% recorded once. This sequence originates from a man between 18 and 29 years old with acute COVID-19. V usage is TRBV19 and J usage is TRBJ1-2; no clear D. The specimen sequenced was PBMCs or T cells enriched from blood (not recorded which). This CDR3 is CASNRVYEDYGYTF. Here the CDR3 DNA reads TGTGCCAGTAACCGAGTGTATGAAGACTATGGCTACACCTTC.